Shown below are 8 T cell receptor beta chains from a single sample sequenced in a study of T-cell reconstitution after alpha-beta-depleted transplantation in children. The TCRbeta library was prepared with unique molecular identifiers. TCRdb reanalysed the PCR reads using MiXCR and keeps one entry per CDR3 protein. This sample has approximately 82,000 distinct CDR3 sequences, with roughly 15% found just once. Material: PBMCs, mostly from graft donor cells, obtained 180 days after TCRalphabeta/CD19-depleted stem cell transplant. The receptors were gathered from a male patient aged 2 to 10 who had a stem cell transplant for acute lymphoblastic leukemia, so the T cells may come from the graft donor.

The genes are TRBV5-1 and TRBJ2-3, with D perhaps assigned TRBD1 or TRBD2 (5 bases each). Germline CDR1 reads SGHRS; CDR2 reads YFSETQ. Trimming left V 1 base short and J 6 bases short, with 15 bases between. This CDR3 is built from 15 residues. CDR3: CASSLRGYGGDTQYF. The CDR3 coding sequence is TGCGCCAGCAGCTTGAGGGGCTATGGGGGTGATACGCAGTATTTT.

This clonotype showed up many times. The chain recombines TRBV5-1 with TRBJ1-1, with a possible D match to TRBD1 (6 bases). Germline V gene lookup returns CDR1 SGHRS and CDR2 YFSETQ. The CDR3 covers 13 residues. V lost 4 bases to trimming and J lost 3 bases, with 10 bases between them. The CDR3 protein is CASSTDRYTEAFF. The CDR3 coding sequence is TGCGCCAGCAGCACGGACAGATACACTGAAGCTTTCTTT.

Many counts were recorded for this clonotype. The CDR3 bases are TGCAGTGCTCCTGGGACCACAGATACGCAGTATTTT. This encodes CSAPGTTDTQYF. V is TRBV20-1 and J is TRBJ2-3; either TRBD1 or TRBD2 may supply D (5 bases each). This CDR3 region has 12 residues. The V gene's germline CDR1 is DFQATT and CDR2 SNEGSKA (reference sequence). Deletions cut 5 bases from V and 2 bases from J, with 8 bases between.

There are many counts of this clonotype. The chain employs TRBV7-9 and TRBJ2-1, with D maybe TRBD1 (6 bases). The ends were cut back, 2 bases at V and 7 bases at J, with 15 bases in the middle. There are 15 residues in the CDR3. From germline, CDR1 is SEHNR and CDR2 FQNEAQ (reference sequence). The CDR3 DNA sequence: TGTGCCAGCAGCTTAATAGTCAGGGGCCGAAATGAGCAGTTCTTC. This codes for CASSLIVRGRNEQFF.

DNA of the CDR3: TGTGCCATCAATAAAGGAGATAATTCACCCCTCCACTTT. The encoded protein is CAINKGDNSPLHF. The chain links TRBV10-3 to TRBJ1-6; D gene uncertain. The CDR3 length is 13 residues. V was clipped by 7 bases and J by 5 bases, with 9 bases between them. From germline, CDR1 is ENHRY and CDR2 SYGVKD.

The rearrangement links TRBV2 to TRBJ1-5; 10 bases match TRBD1. Trimming took 2 bases from V and 5 from J; bases not matched to a gene: 3. This CDR3 has 15 amino acids. Germline loops: CDR1 SNHLY, CDR2 FYNNEI. The CDR3 DNA follows: TGTGCCAGCAGTGAATTGGGGACAGGGGATCAGCCCCAGCATTTT. Translated, it gives CASSELGTGDQPQHF.

The chain recombines TRBV7-9 with TRBJ1-2; D perhaps matches TRBD1 (5 bases). Germline V lookup: CDR1 SEHNR, CDR2 FQNEAQ (reference sequence). V was pared by 5 bases and J by 6 bases, with 13 bases between. This CDR3 contains 13 residues. This CDR3 is CASSDAAGDGYTF. In nucleotides, the CDR3 is TGTGCCAGCAGCGACGCCGCGGGGGATGGCTACACCTTC.

The chain recombines TRBV5-6 with TRBJ2-7; 8 bases map to TRBD2. V shed 0 bases and J 7 bases; nucleotides not matched to a gene: 9. The CDR3 has 15 amino acids. Germline assignment: CDR1 SGHDT and CDR2 YYEEEE. The CDR3 DNA reads TGTGCCAGCAGCTTGGTTCGGCGGGGGGCGATGGAGCAGTACTTC. Translated: CASSLVRRGAMEQYF.